The 10 T cell receptor beta chains below were found in one sample sequenced in a study of T cell repertoires in cytomegalovirus infection. These TCRs' antigens remain unknown. TCRdb reprocessed the reads via MiXCR and lists one record per CDR3 protein. The repertoire holds 50,000 or so distinct CDR3 sequences, with 20% as singletons. Sequenced sample: PBMCs, sequenced either directly or after in vitro stimulation (not recorded which). Every receptor here comes from a human donor in good health (CMV status not recorded). Some clones in this sample may be carry-over from other donors' samples.

The chain carries TRBV14 and TRBJ2-2; D is ambiguous. Germline V gene lookup returns CDR1 SGHDN and CDR2 FVKESK. With 0 bases removed from V and 1 base from J, the gap between germline ends came to 0 bases. There are 13 residues in the CDR3. CDR3 loop: CASSQENTGELFF. The CDR3 nucleotides read TGTGCCAGCAGCCAAGAGAACACCGGGGAGCTGTTTTTT.

This clonotype was found a few times. The CDR3 spells CSAIRSGTYEQYF. In DNA, the CDR3 is TGCAGTGCTATTCGTAGCGGAACCTACGAGCAGTACTTC. The chain has TRBV20-1 and TRBJ2-7, with D perhaps matching TRBD2 (6 bases). Germline CDR1 reads DFQATT; CDR2 reads SNEGSKA (reference sequence). The CDR3 runs to 13 residues. Deletions cut 4 bases from V and 2 bases from J, with 12 bases between.

This clonotype was detected many times. This sequence joins TRBV7-6 and TRBJ2-3, with TRBD2 identical over 9 bases. The CDR3 has 15 residues. The junction had 4 bases not matched to a gene; V was cut back by 5 bases and J by 1 base. The germline gives CDR1 SGHVS, CDR2 FNYEAQ. CDR3 in DNA: TGTGCCAGCAGCCCGGTAGCGGGGGGCACAGATACGCAGTATTTT. As protein: CASSPVAGGTDTQYF.

V usage is TRBV12-3 or TRBV12-4 and J usage is TRBJ1-5; D possibly corresponds to TRBD1 (5 bases). This CDR3 has 14 amino acids. The germline V and J ends were trimmed by 7 bases and 7 bases, with 17 bases remaining between them. CDR3 DNA sequence: TGTGCCAGCACACATACTGGGGCAGGGCAGCCCCAGCATTTT. It is translated as CASTHTGAGQPQHF.

This chain uses TRBV2 with TRBJ2-3, with D uncertain. Germline CDR1 and CDR2: SNHLY and FYNNEI. There are 14 residues in the CDR3. With 3 bases removed from V and 3 bases from J, the gap between germline ends came to 10 bases. The CDR3, as DNA: TGTGCCAGCAGTGACGTCGTTGGGACAGATACGCAGTATTTT. The encoded protein is CASSDVVGTDTQYF.

This clonotype was detected ten times or more. The rearrangement joins TRBV2 to TRBJ2-7; D is unclear. CDR1 is SNHLY, CDR2 FYNNEI, per germline. Trimming removed 7 bases from V and 3 bases from J, with 10 bases in between. The CDR3 contains 12 residues. Here the CDR3 reads CASNYPNYEQYF. The CDR3 DNA reads as TGTGCCAGCAACTACCCGAACTACGAGCAGTACTTC.

This clonotype was counted ten times or more. This chain joins TRBV28 and TRBJ1-4, with TRBD1 matching over 7 bases. The germline gives CDR1 MDHEN, CDR2 SYDVKM. J lost 5 bases, V lost 4 bases, and 10 bases had no gene match. This CDR3 is 16 amino acids long. The CDR3: CASSSEGAALNEKLFF. CDR3 nucleotides: TGTGCCAGCAGTTCCGAGGGGGCGGCCCTAAATGAAAAACTGTTTTTT.

The V call is TRBV11-3, the J call TRBJ2-3, with 9 bases matching TRBD2. Germline V gene sequence: CDR1 SGHNT, CDR2 YENEEA. The V gene end was trimmed by 3 bases and the J gene end by 2 bases; junction bases not matched to a gene: 3. The CDR3 is 15 residues long. The CDR3 reads CASSFSGRNTDTQYF. The CDR3 DNA is TGTGCCAGCAGCTTCAGCGGGAGGAACACAGATACGCAGTATTTT.

The genes are TRBV7-9 and TRBJ1-1; D is unclear. CDR3 length: 15 amino acids. Germline V CDR1 and CDR2: SEHNR, FQNEAQ (reference sequence). The germline V and J ends were trimmed by 5 bases and 1 base, with 14 bases remaining between them. The CDR3 DNA follows: TGTGCCAGCAGCCCATCTGGACGGGGGAACACTGAAGCTTTCTTT. Encoded protein: CASSPSGRGNTEAFF. The variable domain in full, completed from reference TRBV7-9 and TRBJ1-1, reads DTGVSQNPRHKITKRGQNVTFRCDPISEHNRLYWYRQTLGQGPEFLTYFQNEAQLEKSRLLSDRFSAERPKGSFSTLEIQRTEQGDSAMYLCASSPSGRGNTEAFFGQGTRLTVV.

The V and J genes are TRBV20-1 and TRBJ1-2, with D perhaps matching TRBD1 (6 bases). Germline V gene sequence: CDR1 DFQATT, CDR2 SNEGSKA (reference sequence). V was trimmed by 4 bases and J by 3 bases, leaving 9 bases between them. The CDR3 runs to 12 residues. The CDR3, as DNA: TGCAGTGCTACGGGGGCTGACTATGGCTACACCTTC. Protein sequence: CSATGADYGYTF.